The clone carrying this T cell receptor (beta chain) was seen ten or more times. Alongside a J-beta primer mix, a sample-barcoded 5' primer served in a second PCR lasting roughly 6 to 11 cycles. Each cDNA molecule, via a template-switch adaptor with 12 random nucleotides, was tagged. MiXCR, applied by TCRdb to the 5' RACE reads, yields one record per CDR3 protein. In the table there are more than 800,000 distinct CDR3 sequences, less than 35% of which are singletons. The data stem from a study of blood T cells in healthy people across ages. Sequencing used blood. The sequence came from an elderly woman in good health.

The CDR3 nucleotides are TGTGCCAGCAGTGACCCGCTGCGGGGGGGATACAATGAGCAGTTCTTC. It encodes CASSDPLRGGYNEQFF. V usage is TRBV6-2 or TRBV6-3 and J usage is TRBJ2-1, with 9 bases identical to TRBD2. CDR3 length: 16 amino acids. The V segment lost 5 bases and the J segment 4 bases; nucleotides outside the gene matches: 9. Germline CDR1 is MNHEY and CDR2 is SVGEGT.